This T cell receptor beta chain is from a study of cytomegalovirus exposure and HLA in healthy donors (dated 2017 in TCRdb). Study-wide context: An earlier analysis of some 600 of the donors reported approximately 300 Gb of sequence data and around 120 million unique TCR beta sequences obtained from around 180 million T cells. Approximately 310 gigabases of sequencing data and approximately 85 million unique TCR sequences were included in an early release covering roughly 700 HLA-typed donors. Of the roughly 390 genotyped donors, 81% were placed in the genetic ancestry cluster associated with self-reported Caucasian donors. The study was designed to test whether signatures of past pathogen exposure could be identified by cataloging public T cell receptors. The study profiled the T cell repertoires of 500 to 800 subjects by immunosequencing and related them to cytomegalovirus serostatus. Along with the approximately 670-subject first cohort, a separate validation cohort of over a hundred different subjects was used. The study combined high-throughput TCR immunosequencing, statistical association of individual TCRs with disease status, and machine learning to predict cytomegalovirus infection status. To study patterns of TCR occurrence, a later analysis re-analyzed previously published TCR beta repertoires from just over 650 donors and added high-resolution HLA genotyping. In the later analysis, no new phenotypic data were used to find candidate immune exposures; instead, reliance was placed on TCR beta sequences and their occurrence across donors. To decide whether each TCR beta V gene segment behaved as functional or pseudogenic, an earlier analysis of some 600 of the donors relied on high-throughput TCR beta sequencing. Alongside the repertoire data, information on donor age, sex, ethnicity and CMV serostatus was compiled. Genome-wide SNP genotypes for about three fifths of the roughly 670 donors were used in a later genetic analysis, which treated that subset as a discovery cohort. All discovery cohort repertoires had been generated on a single sequencing platform. HLA typing included class I and class II loci at four-digit resolution. The number of typed donors differed by locus: roughly 620-630 for A, B, C, DRB1 and DQB1; approximately 540 for DQA1; fewer than 610 for DPA1; and some 430 for DPB1. Because of strong linkage in the cohort, roughly 5 DR-DQ haplotypes were treated as single units for association and clustering. Among some 410 genotyped donors of the cohort, an average of approximately 240,000 unique TCR beta nucleotide sequences was sequenced per donor, of which about 19% were non-productive. The study at large found these results: A later genetic analysis associated a missense DCLRE1C variant with V-gene and J-gene trimming of TCR beta chains, and an independent cohort replicated the association. An earlier analysis of 450 to 750 of the donors showed that most TCR beta V segments appeared in productive rearrangements either about 87% or about 30% of the time, which broadly matched IMGT annotations. In a later analysis, several top co-occurrence clusters were reported to appear linked to parvovirus B19, influenza, CMV and Epstein-Barr virus. In both the original and validation cohorts, the classifier was reported to diagnose cytomegalovirus status with high specificity and sensitivity. Because some donors lacked HLA typing at each locus, the association tests relied only on the typed subset. In vitro tests confirmed that three of the cytomegalovirus-associated TCR beta chains recognize cytomegalovirus antigens. Specific HLA alleles were associated with 16,951 TCR beta sequences at a false discovery rate of 0.05 in a later analysis. Most CMV-associated TCR beta chains appeared to be HLA-restricted in a later analysis, and the HLA associations seemed to be driven largely by CMV exposure. Over 15 rarely observed V segments, including chromosome 9 orphons, were excluded from the earlier analysis of about 610 of the donors because counts were too low. A further reported finding was that TCR beta sequences accurately predicted the HLA-A and HLA-B alleles for most subjects in the first cohort. Assigning TCR associations to individual alleles was difficult when HLA alleles, especially DR and DQ, strongly co-occurred. Compared with equally common non-associated chains, HLA-associated TCR beta chains in a later analysis were more clonally expanded and had lower generation probabilities. Most TCR sequences were seen in very few donors, while some public TCRs were found in many individuals. According to the authors, the approach could potentially be generalized to other disease states and immunological phenotypes. Immune exposure information for the cohort was limited to CMV serostatus. Compared with the approximately 670-donor mean, donors in an Asian-associated ancestry cluster had fewer N-insertions in productive TCRs, according to a later genetic analysis. Correlated functional status among segregating V segments might reflect linkage disequilibrium, but an unknown experimental factor could not be ruled out. Because the 87-base-pair reads could not distinguish some IMGT-functional V segments, including TRBV6-2 and TRBV6-3, those segments were excluded. The presence/absence analyses assumed that sequencing depth was roughly uniform across donors, and that assumption may not be true. According to a later analysis, TCR association rates differed among HLA loci, with DRB1 alleles showing the most associated TCRs and HLA-C alleles showing the fewest. A group of highly shared sequence variants was considered likely to be a technical artifact of the sequencing pipeline. The study listed 164 TCR beta chains as associated with cytomegalovirus. In this cohort, only TCR beta chains were sequenced, and detectable features were limited by the absence of alpha or paired-chain data.

The cohort was made up of under 800 healthy bone marrow donors. At the time of sampling, every cohort member was nominally healthy, though immune exposures that went unrecorded were likely present. The donor tested CMV seronegative, placing the donor among the 352 seronegative members of the cohort. A peripheral blood sample was provided by each donor, and peripheral blood mononuclear cells were used for TCR beta sequencing. Genomic DNA extraction from the blood cell samples was performed with the Qiagen DNeasy Blood Extraction Kit. With respect to this clone: Its antigen has not been determined.

The CDR3 runs 16 amino acids, cysteine and phenylalanine included. Only the CDR3 DNA stays, 48 bases, in frame from base 1. As encoded in the germline V gene, CDR1 is SGDLS while CDR2 is YYNGEE. V and J are truncated by 0 bases and 6 bases respectively, leaving an intervening sequence of 15 bases. The library was made by the immunoSEQ multiplex PCR assay. For the multiplex PCR, a mixture combining 60 forward primers for TCR Vbeta segments and 13 reverse primers for TCR Jbeta segments was used. A multiplex PCR assay on genomic DNA amplified the CDR3 region of rearranged TCR beta genes. The Illumina HiSeq System was used to sequence the amplified TCR beta libraries as 87-base-pair reads. The study's own analysis went as follows. Across the 670 or so repertoires, a later analysis counted about 81 million unique TCR beta chains, around 11 million of which were shared by at least two donors. To remove PCR and sequencing errors, raw reads were error-corrected and collapsed into unique sequences using a nearest-neighbor algorithm that merged closely related sequences. V, D and J gene segments were assigned by aligning CDR3 sequences to IMGT reference sequences. For a sequence to be retained, a match of at least six nucleotides was required to both a V gene segment and a J gene segment. A rearrangement was called productive if the CDR3 had no stop codons and remained in frame with V and J, and every other rearrangement was called non-productive. Following IMGT convention, CDR3 was defined as the stretch from the second conserved V-encoded cysteine up to the conserved J-encoded phenylalanine. In an earlier analysis of approximately 500 of the donors, sequences lacking an unambiguous match to a single V gene segment were excluded. In an earlier analysis of about 590 of the donors, a V segment was called functional when productive rearrangements were above 56.7%, and segregating when the standard deviation between donors exceeded 5%. A statistical classification framework was developed to diagnose cytomegalovirus status using the catalog of TCR beta chain sequences. V and J gene assignment, in a later analysis, came from comparing TCR nucleotide sequences with IMGT/GENE-DB human TR gene sequences. Using the TCRdist pipeline, a later analysis assigned CDR3 sequences along with most-parsimonious VDJ recombination scenarios. In a later analysis, each TCR beta chain was defined by its CDR3 amino acid sequence together with its V-gene family, and reads lacking a unique V-gene family were excluded. In a later analysis, 450 to 600 highly shared, low-generation-probability nucleotide sequences were removed to address suspected cross-contamination and a sequencing artifact. In a later analysis, a clonal expansion index was calculated for each public chain from normalized within-repertoire ranks of inferred template counts. In a later analysis, generation probabilities were computed with a VDJ recombination model fitted to out-of-frame rearrangements, and the resulting probabilities were checked against IGoR. In a later analysis, TCR-TCR, TCR-HLA and TCR-CMV co-occurrence was scored with hypergeometric tests, and a repertoire-size bias correction was applied to TCR pairs. In a later analysis, false discovery rates were estimated by permuting HLA or CMV assignments 20 times. A later analysis grouped co-occurring TCRs with DBSCAN, adding TCRdist sequence similarity when clustering within HLA-allele-positive subsets. Repertoires with fewer than 30,000 or more than 120,000 public chains were left out of co-occurrence clustering, as were four to six repertoires with anomalous nucleotide sharing. Not all clones reach the TCRdb copy of this immuneACCESS table, which keeps in-frame sequences only. Checked studies attribute under half of the gap to unresolved V genes and leave the rest unexplained. Clone size and V and J calls were adopted from that table, with D and trimming inferred from the DNA. The sample table records approximately 130,000 clones. Jointly, the top ten make up approximately 1.9% of the sample.

The source material was PBMCs. The rearranged segments are TRBV9 and TRBJ2-2; TRBD1 is a possible D gene, resting on 5 matching bases. The sequence derives from a woman aged 55-70 years in good health and CMV-seronegative. The bases read TGTGCCAGCAGCGTAGCTGCAGGGTTGTATGCCGGGGAGCTGTTTTTT. It is translated as CASSVAAGLYAGELFF.